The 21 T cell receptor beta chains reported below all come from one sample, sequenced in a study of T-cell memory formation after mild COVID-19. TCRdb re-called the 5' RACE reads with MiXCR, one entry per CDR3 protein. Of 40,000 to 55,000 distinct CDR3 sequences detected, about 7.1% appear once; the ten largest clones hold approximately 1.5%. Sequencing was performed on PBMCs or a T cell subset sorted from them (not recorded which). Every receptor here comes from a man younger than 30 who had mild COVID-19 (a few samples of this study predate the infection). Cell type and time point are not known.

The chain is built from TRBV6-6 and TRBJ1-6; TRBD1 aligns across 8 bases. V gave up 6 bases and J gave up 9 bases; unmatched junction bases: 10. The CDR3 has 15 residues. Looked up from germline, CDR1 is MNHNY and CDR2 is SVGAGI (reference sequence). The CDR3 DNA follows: TGTGCCAGCAGGGGCATACAGGGGGAGGGTTCACCCCTCCACTTT. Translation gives CASRGIQGEGSPLHF.

The CDR3 is CSGGTVEGYTF. For the CDR3, the DNA is TGCAGCGGCGGGACAGTCGAAGGCTACACCTTC. The V and J genes are TRBV29-1 and TRBJ1-2; 7 nucleotides match TRBD1. V lost 7 bases to trimming and J lost 8 bases; unmatched junction nucleotides: 7. There are 11 residues in the CDR3. CDR1 SQVTM and CDR2 ANQGSEA come from the germline V gene. The whole variable domain, remainder taken from reference TRBV29-1 and TRBJ1-2, is SAVISQKPSRDICQRGTSLTIQCQVDSQVTMMFWYRQQPGQSLTLIATANQGSEATYESGFVIDKFPISRPNLTFSTLTVSNMSPEDSSIYLCSGGTVEGYTFGSGTRLTVV.

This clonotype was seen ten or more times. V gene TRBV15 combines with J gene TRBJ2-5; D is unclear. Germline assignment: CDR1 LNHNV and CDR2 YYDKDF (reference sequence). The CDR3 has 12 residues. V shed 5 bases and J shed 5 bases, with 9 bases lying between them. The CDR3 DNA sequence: TGTGCCACCAGCCCTGGTGGGGAGACCCAGTACTTC. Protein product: CATSPGGETQYF.

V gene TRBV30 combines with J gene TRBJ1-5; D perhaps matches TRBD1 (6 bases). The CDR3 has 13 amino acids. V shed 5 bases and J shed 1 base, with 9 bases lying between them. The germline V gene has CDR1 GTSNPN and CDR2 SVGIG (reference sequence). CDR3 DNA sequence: TGTGCCTGGGACACAGGGAGCAATCAGCCCCAGCATTTT. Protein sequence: CAWDTGSNQPQHF.

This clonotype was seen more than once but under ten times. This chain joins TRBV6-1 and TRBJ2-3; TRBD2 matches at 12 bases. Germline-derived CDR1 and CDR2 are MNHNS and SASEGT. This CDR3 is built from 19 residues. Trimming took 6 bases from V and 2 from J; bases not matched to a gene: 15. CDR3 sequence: CASRSGQGGLAGHTDTQYF. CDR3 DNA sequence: TGTGCCAGCAGATCGGGACAGGGCGGACTAGCGGGGCACACAGATACGCAGTATTTT.

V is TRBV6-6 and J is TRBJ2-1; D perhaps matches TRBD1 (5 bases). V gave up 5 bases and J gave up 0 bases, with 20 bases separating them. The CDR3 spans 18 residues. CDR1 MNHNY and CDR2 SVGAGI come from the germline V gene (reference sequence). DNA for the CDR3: TGTGCCAGCAGTCAACAGGTCTCCTGGCCGAGCTCCTACAATGAGCAGTTCTTC. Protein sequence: CASSQQVSWPSSYNEQFF.

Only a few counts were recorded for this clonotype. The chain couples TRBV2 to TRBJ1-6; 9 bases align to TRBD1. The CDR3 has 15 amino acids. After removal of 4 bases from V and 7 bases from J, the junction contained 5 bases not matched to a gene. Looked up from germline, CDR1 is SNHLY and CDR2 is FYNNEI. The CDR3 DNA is TGTGCCAGCAGTGCCCAGACAGGGGGGAATTCACCCCTCCACTTT. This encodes CASSAQTGGNSPLHF.

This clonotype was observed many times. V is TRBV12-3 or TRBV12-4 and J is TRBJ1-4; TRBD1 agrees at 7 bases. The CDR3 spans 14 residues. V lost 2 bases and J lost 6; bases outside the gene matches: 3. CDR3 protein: CASSLRQGDEKLFF. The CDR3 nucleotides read TGTGCCAGCAGTTTACGGCAGGGGGATGAAAAACTGTTTTTT.

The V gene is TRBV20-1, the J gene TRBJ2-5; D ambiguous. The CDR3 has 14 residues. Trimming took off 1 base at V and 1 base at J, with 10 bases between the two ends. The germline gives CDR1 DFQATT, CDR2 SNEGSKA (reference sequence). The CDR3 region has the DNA TGCAGTGCTAGAGTGTCTGTACTCCAAGAGACCCAGTACTTC. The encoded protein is CSARVSVLQETQYF.

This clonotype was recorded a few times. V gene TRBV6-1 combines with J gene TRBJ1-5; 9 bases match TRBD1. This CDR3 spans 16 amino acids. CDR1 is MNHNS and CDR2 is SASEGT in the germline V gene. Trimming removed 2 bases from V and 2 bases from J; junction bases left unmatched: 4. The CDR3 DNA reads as TGTGCCAGCAGTGAAATGGGGACAGGGCGCAATCAGCCCCAGCATTTT. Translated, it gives CASSEMGTGRNQPQHF.

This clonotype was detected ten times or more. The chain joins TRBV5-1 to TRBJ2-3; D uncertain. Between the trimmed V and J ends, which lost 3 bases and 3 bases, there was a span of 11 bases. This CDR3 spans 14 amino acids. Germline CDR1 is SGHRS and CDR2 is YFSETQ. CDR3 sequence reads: CASSWTFGTDTQYF. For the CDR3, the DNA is TGCGCCAGCAGCTGGACCTTCGGGACAGATACGCAGTATTTT. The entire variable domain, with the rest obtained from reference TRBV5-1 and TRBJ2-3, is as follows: KAGVTQTPRYLIKTRGQQVTLSCSPISGHRSVSWYQQTPGQGLQFLFEYFSETQRNKGNFPGRFSGRQFSNSRSEMNVSTLELGDSALYLCASSWTFGTDTQYFGPGTRLTVL.

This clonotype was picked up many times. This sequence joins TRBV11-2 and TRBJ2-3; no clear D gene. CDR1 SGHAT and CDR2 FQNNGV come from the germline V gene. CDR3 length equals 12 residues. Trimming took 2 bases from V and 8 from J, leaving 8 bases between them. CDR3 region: CASSLSGSTQYF. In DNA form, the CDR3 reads TGTGCCAGCAGCTTATCAGGATCTACGCAGTATTTT. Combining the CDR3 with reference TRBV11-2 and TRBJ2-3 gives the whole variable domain EAGVAQSPRYKIIEKRQSVAFWCNPISGHATLYWYQQILGQGPKLLIQFQNNGVVDDSQLPKDRFSAERLKGVDSTLKIQPAKLEDSAVYLCASSLSGSTQYFGPGTRLTVL.

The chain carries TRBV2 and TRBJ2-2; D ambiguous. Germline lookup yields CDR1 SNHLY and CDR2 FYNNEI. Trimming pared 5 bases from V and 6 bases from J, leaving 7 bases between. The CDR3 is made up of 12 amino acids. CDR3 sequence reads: CASSNEAGELFF. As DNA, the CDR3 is TGTGCCAGCAGTAACGAGGCCGGGGAGCTGTTTTTT.

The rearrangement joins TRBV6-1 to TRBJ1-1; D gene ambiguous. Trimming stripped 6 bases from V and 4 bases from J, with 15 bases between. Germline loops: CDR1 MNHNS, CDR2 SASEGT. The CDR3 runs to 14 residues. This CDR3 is CASRREPAATEAFF. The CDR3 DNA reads TGTGCCAGCAGGAGGGAGCCCGCGGCCACTGAAGCTTTCTTT.

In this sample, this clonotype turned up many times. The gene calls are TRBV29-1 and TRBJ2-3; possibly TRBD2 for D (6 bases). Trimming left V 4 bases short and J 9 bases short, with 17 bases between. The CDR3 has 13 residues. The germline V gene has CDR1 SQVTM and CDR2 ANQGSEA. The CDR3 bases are TGCAGCGTTGGGCGGGGCCTCGGGTCGACGCAGTATTTT. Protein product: CSVGRGLGSTQYF.

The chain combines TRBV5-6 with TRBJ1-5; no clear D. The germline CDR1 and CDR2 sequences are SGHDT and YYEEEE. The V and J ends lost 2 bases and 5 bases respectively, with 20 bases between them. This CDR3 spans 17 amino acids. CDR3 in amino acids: CASSFRSVTLPDQPQHF. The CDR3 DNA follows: TGTGCCAGCAGCTTTCGGTCAGTGACACTTCCAGATCAGCCCCAGCATTTT.

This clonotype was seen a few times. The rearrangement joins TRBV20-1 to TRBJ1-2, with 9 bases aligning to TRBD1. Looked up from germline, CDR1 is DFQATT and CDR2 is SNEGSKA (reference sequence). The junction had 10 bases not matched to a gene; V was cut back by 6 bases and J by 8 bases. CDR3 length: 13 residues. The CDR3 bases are TGCAGTGCAAGCCACAGGGGGCAAATAGGCTACACCTTC. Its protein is CSASHRGQIGYTF.

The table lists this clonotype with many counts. The DNA for the CDR3 is TGCGCCAGCAAAGAGATCCTGAACACCGGGGAGCTGTTTTTT. Encoded protein: CASKEILNTGELFF. V gene TRBV5-1 combines with J gene TRBJ2-2, with D unresolved. V lost 6 bases, J lost 1 base, and 10 bases lay in between. Germline values: CDR1 SGHRS, CDR2 YFSETQ. The length of the CDR3 is 14 residues.

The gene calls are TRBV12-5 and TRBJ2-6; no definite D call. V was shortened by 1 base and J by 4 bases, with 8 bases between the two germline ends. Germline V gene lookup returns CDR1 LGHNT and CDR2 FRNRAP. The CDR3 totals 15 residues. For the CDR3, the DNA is TGTGCTAGTGGTTTGGGGTTTTTGGGGGCCAACGTCCTGACTTTC. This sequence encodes CASGLGFLGANVLTF.

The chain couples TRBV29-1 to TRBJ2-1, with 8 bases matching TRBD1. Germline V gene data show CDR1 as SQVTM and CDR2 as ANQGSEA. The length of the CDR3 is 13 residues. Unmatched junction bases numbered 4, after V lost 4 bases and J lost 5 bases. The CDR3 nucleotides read TGCAGCGTTGCAGGGGGCGAGCACAATGAGCAGTTCTTC. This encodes CSVAGGEHNEQFF.

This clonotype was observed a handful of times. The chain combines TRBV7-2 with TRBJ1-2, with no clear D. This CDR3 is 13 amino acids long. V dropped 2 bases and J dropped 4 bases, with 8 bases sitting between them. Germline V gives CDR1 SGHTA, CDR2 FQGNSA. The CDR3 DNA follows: TGTGCCAGCAGCTTATCTGGCCCCTATGGCTACACCTTC. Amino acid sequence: CASSLSGPYGYTF.